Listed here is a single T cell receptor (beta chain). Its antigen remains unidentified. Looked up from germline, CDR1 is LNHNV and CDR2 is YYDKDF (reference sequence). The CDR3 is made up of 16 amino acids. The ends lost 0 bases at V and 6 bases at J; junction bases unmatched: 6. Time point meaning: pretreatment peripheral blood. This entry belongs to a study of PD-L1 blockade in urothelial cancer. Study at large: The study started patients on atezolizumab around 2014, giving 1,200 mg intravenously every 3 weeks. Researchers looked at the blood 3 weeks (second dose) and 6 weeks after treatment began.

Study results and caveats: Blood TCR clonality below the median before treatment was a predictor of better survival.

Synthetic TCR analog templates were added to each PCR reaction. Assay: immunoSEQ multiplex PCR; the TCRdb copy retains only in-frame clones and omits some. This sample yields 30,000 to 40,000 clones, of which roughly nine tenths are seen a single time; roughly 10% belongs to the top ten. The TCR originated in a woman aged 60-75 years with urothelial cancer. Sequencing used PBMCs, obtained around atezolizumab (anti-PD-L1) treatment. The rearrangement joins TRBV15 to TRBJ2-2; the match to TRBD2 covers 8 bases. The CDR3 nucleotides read TGTGCCACCAGCAGAGATGAAGGGACTAGGTCCGGGGAGCTGTTTTTT. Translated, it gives CATSRDEGTRSGELFF.